The following is a T cell receptor beta chain sequence with its context. The antigen remains undetermined. These data are taken from a study of CD8 T cells in Susac syndrome. Stable or active relapsing-remitting multiple sclerosis, untreated and meeting revised McDonald criteria, defined the controls. Overall study findings and caveats: TCR sequencing and HLA analysis covered a relatively small number of individuals.

Reverse transcription of about 0.45 to 1 ug RNA was performed with random hexamers. Across 54 Vbeta and 13 Jbeta, TCR beta CDR3 was amplified with immunoSEQ multiplex PCR. Each CDR3 protein gets one entry after TCRdb re-called the immunoSEQ multiplex PCR reads with MiXCR. The repertoire holds about 200,000 distinct CDR3 sequences, with 90% to 95% as singletons. V lost 8 bases, J lost 0 bases, and 11 bases stayed unmatched. The CDR3 sequence is 17 residues long. Sequenced: CD4+ T cells from PBMCs. The chain carries TRBV23-1 and TRBJ1-5, with TRBD1 matching over 9 bases. TRBV23-1 is an ORF, and what it does is uncertain. The source is a human donor with multiple sclerosis. CDR3 sequence: CASPLRDREDSNQPQHF. In DNA form, the CDR3 reads TGCGCCAGCCCTCTGCGGGACAGGGAGGATAGCAATCAGCCCCAGCATTTT.